The following is a T cell receptor beta chain sequence with its context. Its antigen is unidentified. The time point was: newly diagnosed GD, antithyroid drugs for less than 3 months. PBMC-extracted RNA yielded the TCR library. V was clipped by 1 base and J by 5 bases, with 8 bases between them. The CDR3 length is 13 residues. In germline, CDR1 is LNHDA, CDR2 SQIVND (reference sequence). HTBI primers from iRepertoire and Arm-PCR of CDR3 regions yielded the TCR beta libraries. The authors' processing: Samples collectively showed approximately 62 TRBV and roughly 15 TRBJ segments. From the multiplex PCR reads, TCRdb called clonotypes with MiXCR, one entry per CDR3 protein. The V and J calls were determined by TCRdb, not by the authors. This table has around 450,000 distinct CDR3 sequences, under 15% appearing once. These data are taken from a study of regulatory T cells in long-lasting Graves disease. The study's findings and limits: Only a small sample size was used, which may have cut accuracy.

The same data also contributed to another study, on T cells in Graves' hyperthyroidism and ophthalmopathy. As reported in that work: Graves' hyperthyroidism without ophthalmopathy progression within 18 months was termed stable.

The chain has TRBV19 and TRBJ2-5; no definite D call. This sequence was found in a woman in her 30s with Graves disease. The source material was peripheral blood mononuclear cells (PBMCs), sampled at new diagnosis, from a patient treated with antithyroid drugs. DNA for the CDR3: TGTGCCAGTAGTATAGGGGGTAAGGAGACCCAGTACTTC. This gives the protein CASSIGGKETQYF.